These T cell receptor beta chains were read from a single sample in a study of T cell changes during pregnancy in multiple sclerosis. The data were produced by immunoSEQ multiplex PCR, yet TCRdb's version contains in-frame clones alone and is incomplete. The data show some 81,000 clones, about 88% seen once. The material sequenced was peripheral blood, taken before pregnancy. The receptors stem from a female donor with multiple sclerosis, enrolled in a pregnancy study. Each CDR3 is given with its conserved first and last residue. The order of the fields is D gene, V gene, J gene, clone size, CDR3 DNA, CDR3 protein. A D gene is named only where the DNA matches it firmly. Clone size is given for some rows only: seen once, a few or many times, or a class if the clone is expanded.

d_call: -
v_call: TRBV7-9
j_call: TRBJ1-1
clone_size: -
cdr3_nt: TGTGCCAGCAGCCCCAAGCGACCCACTGAAGCTTTCTTT
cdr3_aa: CASSPKRPTEAFF

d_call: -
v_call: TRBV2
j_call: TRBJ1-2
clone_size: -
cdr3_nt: TGTGCCAGTACACAGGGACGACTTACCTATGGCTACACCTTC
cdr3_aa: CASTQGRLTYGYTF

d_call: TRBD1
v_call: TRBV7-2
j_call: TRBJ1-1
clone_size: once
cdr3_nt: TGTGCCAGCAGCTTAAGGATAGGGGGCGCGTCTGAAGCTTTCTTT
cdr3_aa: CASSLRIGGASEAFF

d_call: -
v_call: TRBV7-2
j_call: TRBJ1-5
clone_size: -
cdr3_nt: TGTGCCAGCAGCTTAGGAGTTAATCAGCCCCAGCATTTT
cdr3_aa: CASSLGVNQPQHF

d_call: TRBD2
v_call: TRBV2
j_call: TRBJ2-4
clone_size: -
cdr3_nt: TGTGCCAGCAGTAAGACTAGCGGGTACGAAAACATTCAGTACTTC
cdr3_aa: CASSKTSGYENIQYF

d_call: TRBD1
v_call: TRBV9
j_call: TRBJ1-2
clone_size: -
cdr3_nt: TGTGCCAGCAGCTTCGACAGGGTACCTAACTATGGCTACACCTTC
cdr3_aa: CASSFDRVPNYGYTF

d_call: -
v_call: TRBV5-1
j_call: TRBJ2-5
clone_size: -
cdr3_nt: TGCGCCAGCAAACCTCAGGGAATGAAGACCCAGTACTTC
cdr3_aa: CASKPQGMKTQYF

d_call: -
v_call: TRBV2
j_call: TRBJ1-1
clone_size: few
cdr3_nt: TGTGCCACCCAAGGGGAATTGCGCACTGAAGCTTTCTTT
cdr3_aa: CATQGELRTEAFF

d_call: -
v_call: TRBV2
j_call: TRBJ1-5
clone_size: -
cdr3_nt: TGTGCCAGCAGATTACAGGGAATGGGCAATCAGCCCCAGCATTTT
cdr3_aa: CASRLQGMGNQPQHF

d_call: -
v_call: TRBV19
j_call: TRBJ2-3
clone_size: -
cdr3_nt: TGTGCCAGTAGTAACAGGGCGGGAGATACGCAGTATTTT
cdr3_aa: CASSNRAGDTQYF

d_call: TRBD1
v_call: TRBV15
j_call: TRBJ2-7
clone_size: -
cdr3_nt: TGTGCCACCGGGGCCGGGACAGACTCCTACGAGCAGTACTTC
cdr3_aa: CATGAGTDSYEQYF

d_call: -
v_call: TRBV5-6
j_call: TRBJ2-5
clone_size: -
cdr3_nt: TGTGCCAGCAGCTTGGCCGGGAGCAACCAAGAGACCCAGTACTTC
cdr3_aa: CASSLAGSNQETQYF

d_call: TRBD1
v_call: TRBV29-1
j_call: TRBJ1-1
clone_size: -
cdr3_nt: TGCAGCGTTGACCGGGGACAGGGAGGCACTGAAGCTTTCTTT
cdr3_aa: CSVDRGQGGTEAFF

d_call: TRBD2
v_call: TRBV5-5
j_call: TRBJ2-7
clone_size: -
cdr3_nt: TGTGCCAGCAGCCCCGGACTAGCGGGGGGTTCCTACGAGCAGTACTTC
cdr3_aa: CASSPGLAGGSYEQYF

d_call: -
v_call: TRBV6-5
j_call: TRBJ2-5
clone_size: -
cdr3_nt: TGTGCCAGCGGACGAGGGGAGACCCAGTACTTC
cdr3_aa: CASGRGETQYF

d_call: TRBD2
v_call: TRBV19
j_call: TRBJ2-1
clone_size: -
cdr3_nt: TGTGCCAGTAGTCGGGGACTAGCGGACTACAATGAGCAGTTCTTC
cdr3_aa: CASSRGLADYNEQFF

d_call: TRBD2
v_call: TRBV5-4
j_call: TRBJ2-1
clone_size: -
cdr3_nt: TGTGCCAGCAGCTTGGGAGGGGCGGGGGGGTACAATGAGCAGTTCTTC
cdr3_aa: CASSLGGAGGYNEQFF

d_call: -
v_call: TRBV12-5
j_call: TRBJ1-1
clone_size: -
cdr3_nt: TGTGCTAGTGGTTTTAATCCTGACACTGAAGCTTTCTTT
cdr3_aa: CASGFNPDTEAFF

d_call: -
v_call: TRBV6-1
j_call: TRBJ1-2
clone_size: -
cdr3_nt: TGTGCCAGCAGCCTCGGGCCGGGAGGTAACTATGGCTACACCTTC
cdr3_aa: CASSLGPGGNYGYTF

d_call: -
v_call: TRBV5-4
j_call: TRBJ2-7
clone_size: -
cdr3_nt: TGTGCCAGCAGCTTTTCTGGCGGAGGCTACGAGCAGTACTTC
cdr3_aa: CASSFSGGGYEQYF

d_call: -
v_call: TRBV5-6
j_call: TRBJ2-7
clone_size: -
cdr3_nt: TGTGCCAGCAGCTTGGCTTCTTCCTACGAGCAGTACTTC
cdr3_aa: CASSLASSYEQYF

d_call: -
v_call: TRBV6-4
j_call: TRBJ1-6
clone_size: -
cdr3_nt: TGTGCCAGCAGTGTCCCTAGGGGGGGGAATTCACCCCTCCACTTT
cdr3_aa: CASSVPRGGNSPLHF

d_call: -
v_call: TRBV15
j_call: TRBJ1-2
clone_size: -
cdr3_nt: TGTGCCACCCCACCCCGGGGGGACAACAACTATGGCTACACCTTC
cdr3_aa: CATPPRGDNNYGYTF

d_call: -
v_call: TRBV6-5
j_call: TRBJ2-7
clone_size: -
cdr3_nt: TGTGCCAGCACGCCAGGTTCCCCCTACGAGCAGTACTTC
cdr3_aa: CASTPGSPYEQYF

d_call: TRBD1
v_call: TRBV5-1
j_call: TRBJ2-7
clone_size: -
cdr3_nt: TGCGCCAGCAGCCCTATGTTGGCAGGGGGATCCTACGAGCAGTACTTC
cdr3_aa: CASSPMLAGGSYEQYF

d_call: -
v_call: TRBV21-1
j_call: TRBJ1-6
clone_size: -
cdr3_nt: TGTGCCAGCAGCAAAAGTCAGGAATTGACAGGGTCGGGAAGGCTTTCACCCCTCCACTTT
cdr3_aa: CASSKSQELTGSGRLSPLHF

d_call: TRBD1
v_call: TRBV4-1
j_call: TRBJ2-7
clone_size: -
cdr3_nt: TGCGCCAGCAGCCAAAGGGACAGCAACTCCTACGAGCAGTACTTC
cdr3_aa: CASSQRDSNSYEQYF

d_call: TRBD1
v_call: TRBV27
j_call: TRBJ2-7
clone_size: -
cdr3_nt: TGTGCCAGCAGCCTCCTGGGACAGGGTTCCTACGAGCAGTACTTC
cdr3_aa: CASSLLGQGSYEQYF

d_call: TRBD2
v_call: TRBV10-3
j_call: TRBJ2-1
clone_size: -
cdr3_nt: TGTGCCATCAGTGAGTCGGGGGGGATAAATGAGCAGTTCTTC
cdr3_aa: CAISESGGINEQFF

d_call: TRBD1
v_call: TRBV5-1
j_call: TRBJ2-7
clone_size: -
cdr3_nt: TGCGCCAGCAGCTCGCAACCGGGACAGGACTACGAGCAGTACTTC
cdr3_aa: CASSSQPGQDYEQYF

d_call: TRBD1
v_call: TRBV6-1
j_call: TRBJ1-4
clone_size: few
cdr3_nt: TGTGCCAGCAGTGACCCGGGACAGGGGGCCGAAAAACTGTTTTTT
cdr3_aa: CASSDPGQGAEKLFF

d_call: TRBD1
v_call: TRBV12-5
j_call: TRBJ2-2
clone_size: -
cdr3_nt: TGTGCTAGTGTTCTGGAATGGGGGACAGGGTACACCGGGGAGCTGTTTTTT
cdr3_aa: CASVLEWGTGYTGELFF

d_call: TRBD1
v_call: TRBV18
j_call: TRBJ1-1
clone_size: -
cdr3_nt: TGTGCCAGCTCACTCACGGACAGGGGTACTGAAGCTTTCTTT
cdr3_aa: CASSLTDRGTEAFF

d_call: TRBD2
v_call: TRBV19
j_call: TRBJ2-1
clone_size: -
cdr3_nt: TGTGCCAGTAGTCTTAGACTAGCGGGGGGACCGATCTACAATGAGCAGTTCTTC
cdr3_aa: CASSLRLAGGPIYNEQFF

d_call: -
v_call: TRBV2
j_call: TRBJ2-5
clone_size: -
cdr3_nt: TGTGCCAGCAGTGACAGGGGGGCGGCGACCCAGTACTTC
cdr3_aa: CASSDRGAATQYF

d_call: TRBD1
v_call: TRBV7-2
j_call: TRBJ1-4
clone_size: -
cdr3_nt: TGTGCCAGCAGCCCTTGGACAGGGGAAGTCGAAAAACTGTTTTTT
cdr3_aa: CASSPWTGEVEKLFF

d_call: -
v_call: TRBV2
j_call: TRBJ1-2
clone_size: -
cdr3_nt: TGTGCCAGCAGTGAAGAGAGAAGCCCCTATGGCTACACCTTC
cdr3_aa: CASSEERSPYGYTF

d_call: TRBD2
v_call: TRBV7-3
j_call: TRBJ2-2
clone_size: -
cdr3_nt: TGTGCCAGCAGCGCCGCCAGCGGGGAACCCGGGGAGCTGTTTTTT
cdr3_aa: CASSAASGEPGELFF

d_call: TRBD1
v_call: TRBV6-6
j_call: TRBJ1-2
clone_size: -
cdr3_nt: TGTGCCAGCACCTCGAGACAGGGGGATGGCTACACCTTC
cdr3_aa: CASTSRQGDGYTF

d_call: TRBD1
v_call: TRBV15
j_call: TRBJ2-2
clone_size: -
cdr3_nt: TGTGCCACCAGCAGAGTCCAGGGGGTCACCGGGGAGCTGTTTTTT
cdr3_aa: CATSRVQGVTGELFF

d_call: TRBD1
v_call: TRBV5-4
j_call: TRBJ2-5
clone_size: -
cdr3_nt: TGTGCCAGCAGCAACCGACCGGGACAGGGGATTGGAGAGACCCAGTACTTC
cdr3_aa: CASSNRPGQGIGETQYF

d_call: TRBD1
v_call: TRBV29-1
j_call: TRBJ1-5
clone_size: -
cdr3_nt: TGCAGCGCACAGGGGAATAATCAGCCCCAGCATTTT
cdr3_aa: CSAQGNNQPQHF

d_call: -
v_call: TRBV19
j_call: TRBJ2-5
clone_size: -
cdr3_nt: TGTGCCAGTAGTAATATAGGACGTCCGAGTGCAGGGGAGACCCAGTACTTC
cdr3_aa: CASSNIGRPSAGETQYF

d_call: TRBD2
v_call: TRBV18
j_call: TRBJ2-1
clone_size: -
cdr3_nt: TGTGCCAGCTCACCGAATCCAGCGGGGGGTTACAATGAGCAGTTCTTC
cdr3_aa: CASSPNPAGGYNEQFF

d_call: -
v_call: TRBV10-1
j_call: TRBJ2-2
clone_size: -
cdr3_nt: TGCGCCAGCAGTGTAGCTCCAACCGGGGAGCTGTTTTTT
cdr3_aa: CASSVAPTGELFF

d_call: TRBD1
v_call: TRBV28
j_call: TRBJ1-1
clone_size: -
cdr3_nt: TGTGCCAGCAGCCCTCCGACAGGGGTGGTTGAAGCTTTCTTT
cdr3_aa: CASSPPTGVVEAFF

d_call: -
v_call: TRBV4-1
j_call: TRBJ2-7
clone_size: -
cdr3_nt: TGCGCCAGCAGCCAAGATGCGGTGACGGCGGCCTACGAGCAGTACTTC
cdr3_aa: CASSQDAVTAAYEQYF

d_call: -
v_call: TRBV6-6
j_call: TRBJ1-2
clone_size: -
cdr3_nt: TGTGCCAGCACTCCCGAGTCCTATGGCTACACCTTC
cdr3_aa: CASTPESYGYTF

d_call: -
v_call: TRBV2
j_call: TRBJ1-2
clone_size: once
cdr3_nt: TGTGCCAGCAGAGCAACAGGTTGGGGGCATGGCTACACCTTC
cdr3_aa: CASRATGWGHGYTF

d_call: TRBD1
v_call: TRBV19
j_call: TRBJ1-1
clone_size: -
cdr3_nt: TGTGCCAGTGATCGGGACAGGGGGCATAGGCTTGGGGAAGGAGCTTTCTTT
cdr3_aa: CASDRDRGHRLGEGAFF

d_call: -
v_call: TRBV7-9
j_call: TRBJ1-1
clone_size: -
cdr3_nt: TGTGCCAGCAGCCGTAACCCAATGGCGGGGTTGAACACTGAAGCTTTCTTT
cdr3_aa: CASSRNPMAGLNTEAFF

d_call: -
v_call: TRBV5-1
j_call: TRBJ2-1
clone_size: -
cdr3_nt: TGCGCCAGCCAACCGGGCCGGGGGAGCTCCTACAATGAGCAGTTCTTC
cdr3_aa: CASQPGRGSSYNEQFF

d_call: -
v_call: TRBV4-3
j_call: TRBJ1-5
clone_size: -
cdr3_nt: TGCGCCAGCATAATTAATCAGCCCCAGCATTTT
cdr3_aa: CASIINQPQHF

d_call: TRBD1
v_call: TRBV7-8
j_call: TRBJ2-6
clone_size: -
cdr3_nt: TGTGCCAGCAGCCCGCGACAGGGCGGTTTCTCTGGGGCCAACGTCCTGACTTTC
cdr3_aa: CASSPRQGGFSGANVLTF

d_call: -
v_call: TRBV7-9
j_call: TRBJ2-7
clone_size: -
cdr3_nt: TGTGCCAGCAGTCCGGGTTACGAGCAGTACTTC
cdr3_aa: CASSPGYEQYF

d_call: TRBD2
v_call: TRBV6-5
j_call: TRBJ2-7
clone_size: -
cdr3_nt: TGTGCCAGCAGTTACCAGGGACTAGCCTACGAGCAGTACTTC
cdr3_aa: CASSYQGLAYEQYF

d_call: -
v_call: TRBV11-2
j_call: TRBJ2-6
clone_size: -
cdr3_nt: TGTGCCAGATTTTCCGCGGGCAGCGTCCTGACTTTC
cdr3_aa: CARFSAGSVLTF

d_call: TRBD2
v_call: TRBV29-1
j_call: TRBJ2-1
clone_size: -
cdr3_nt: TGCAGCGTTGTGTCCCTAGCGGGGGTGTATAATGAGCAGTTCTTC
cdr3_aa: CSVVSLAGVYNEQFF

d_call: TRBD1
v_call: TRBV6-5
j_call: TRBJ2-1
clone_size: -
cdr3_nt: TGTGCCAGCAGTTTGACAGGGTCGGCCTACAATGAGCAGTTCTTC
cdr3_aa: CASSLTGSAYNEQFF

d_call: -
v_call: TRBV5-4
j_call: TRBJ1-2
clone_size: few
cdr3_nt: TGTGCCAGCAGCCAGGGATCGGAGTATGGCTACACCTTC
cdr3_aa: CASSQGSEYGYTF